In its sample, the clone carrying this T cell receptor beta chain was seen a few times. Its antigen is not identified. cDNA libraries for TCR alpha and TCR beta, carrying sample barcodes and UMIs, came from 5'RACE with constant-segment primers. One entry per CDR3 protein, called by TCRdb with MiXCR from the 5' RACE reads. The sample records some 250,000 distinct CDR3 sequences, approximately 18% being singletons. From germline, CDR1 is SGHTA and CDR2 FQGTGA. The CDR3 length is 16 residues. Trimming removed 5 bases from V and 5 bases from J, with 21 bases in between. This sample was included in a study of T-cell memory formation after mild COVID-19. Study-level findings and limits: Cross-reactive memory seemingly joined, as some responding clones were found in pre-infection memory. CD8+ contracting clones occupied EMRA, while CD4+ ones occupied mainly CM and EM. Later expanders leaned CD4+, whereas clones that contracted between day 15 and 85 were balanced CD4/CD8.

V is TRBV7-3 and J is TRBJ2-5; D is tentatively TRBD1 or TRBD2 (5 bases each). The receptor was isolated from a man between 18 and 29 years old who had mild COVID-19 (a few samples of this study predate the infection). Cell type and time point are not known. The sample was PBMCs or a T cell subset sorted from them (not recorded which). CDR3 coding DNA: TGTGCCAGCAGCCCCTCGGGGCCCTCCCTTTTGGAGACCCAGTACTTC. This codes for CASSPSGPSLLETQYF.